This entry lists 10 T cell receptor beta chains sequenced from one sample in a study of cytotoxic CD8 clonotypes in ibrutinib-treated CLL. Method: immunoSEQ multiplex PCR; TCRdb's copy keeps in-frame clones and lacks some. The repertoire has about 300,000 clones, 60% to 80% of them found once; the top ten carry around 6%. Material: PBMCs, obtained at disease progression, from a patient treated with ibrutinib. These receptors all stem from a human donor with chronic lymphocytic leukemia.

The rearrangement uses TRBV28 and TRBJ2-7; TRBD1 matches at 7 bases. Germline V lookup: CDR1 MDHEN, CDR2 SYDVKM. The CDR3 totals 15 residues. J gave up 7 bases and V 0 bases, and 9 bases lay outside the gene matches. The CDR3 is CASSLWGRGNGEQYF. In nucleotides, the CDR3 is TGTGCCAGCAGTTTATGGGGCAGGGGGAACGGAGAGCAGTACTTC.

The J gene is TRBJ1-6, the V gene TRBV5-1, with 8 bases aligning to TRBD1. The CDR3 consists of 19 residues. The V segment lost 0 bases and the J segment 2 bases; nucleotides outside the gene matches: 10. Looked up from germline, CDR1 is SGHRS and CDR2 is YFSETQ. This CDR3 reads CASSLAAGGRGPYNSPLHF. The CDR3 region has the DNA TGCGCCAGCAGCTTGGCAGCGGGCGGCAGGGGGCCCTATAATTCACCCCTCCACTTT.

The chain links TRBV9 to TRBJ2-7; 8 positions agree with TRBD1. Germline CDR1 is SGDLS and CDR2 is YYNGEE. V lost 1 base and J lost 6; bases outside the gene matches: 3. The CDR3 consists of 13 residues. The CDR3, as DNA: TGTGCCAGCAGCGTAAGACAGGGGACCGAGCAGTACTTC. This gives the protein CASSVRQGTEQYF.

The chain uses TRBV9 and TRBJ1-1; TRBD1 matches 7 bases. V shed 0 bases and J 4 bases; nucleotides not matched to a gene: 6. This CDR3 comprises 15 residues. Germline lookup yields CDR1 SGDLS and CDR2 YYNGEE. The CDR3 reads CASSVAGTGATEAFF. The CDR3, as DNA: TGTGCCAGCAGCGTAGCCGGAACAGGGGCCACTGAAGCTTTCTTT.

The J gene is TRBJ1-4, the V gene TRBV18; perhaps TRBD1 as D (6 bases). This CDR3 comprises 14 residues. Germline V lookup: CDR1 KGHSH, CDR2 LQKENI. V was shortened by 6 bases and J by 5 bases, with 13 bases between the two germline ends. The DNA of the CDR3 is TGTGCCAGCTCTCGCGACAGGTCAAATGAAAAACTGTTTTTT. It specifies CASSRDRSNEKLFF.

The chain joins TRBV7-9 to TRBJ2-7; D may be TRBD1 or TRBD2 (5 bases each). The CDR3 has 15 residues. The germline V gene encodes CDR1 SEHNR and CDR2 FQNEAQ (reference sequence). The V end lost 0 bases, the J end lost 4 bases, and 13 bases lay between the germline ends. The CDR3 sequence: CASSLAGTEPYEQYF. CDR3 sequence (DNA): TGTGCCAGCAGCTTAGCCGGGACCGAACCGTACGAGCAGTACTTC. Filled out from reference TRBV7-9 and TRBJ2-7, the complete variable domain reads DTGVSQNPRHKITKRGQNVTFRCDPISEHNRLYWYRQTLGQGPEFLTYFQNEAQLEKSRLLSDRFSAERPKGSFSTLEIQRTEQGDSAMYLCASSLAGTEPYEQYFGPGTRLTVT.

V is TRBV9 and J is TRBJ2-7; 8 bases are a match to TRBD2. CDR3 length: 13 residues. CDR1 and CDR2 from the germline V gene are SGDLS and YYNGEE. Unmatched junction bases numbered 5, after V lost 3 bases and J lost 6 bases. The CDR3 here is CASSEGRGAEQYF. For the CDR3, the DNA is TGTGCCAGCAGCGAGGGGCGGGGGGCCGAGCAGTACTTC.

The rearrangement uses TRBV23-1 and TRBJ2-6; 7 nucleotides align to TRBD1. TRBV23-1 is annotated as an ORF whose role is uncertain. The CDR3 is made up of 18 amino acids. Trimming removed 0 bases from V and 0 bases from J; junction bases left unmatched: 5. CDR3 protein: CASSQSDSGGSGANVLTF. The CDR3 DNA sequence: TGCGCCAGCAGTCAATCGGATTCAGGGGGCTCTGGGGCCAACGTCCTGACTTTC.

This clone was recorded only once. The chain recombines TRBV10-3 with TRBJ2-2, with D perhaps TRBD1 (6 bases). Germline-derived CDR1 and CDR2 are ENHRY and SYGVKD. This CDR3 spans 14 amino acids. V was shortened by 1 base and J by 4 bases, with 7 bases between the two germline ends. The CDR3 DNA sequence: TGTGCCATCAGTGAGTTGGGGGCCACCGGGGAGCTGTTTTTT. Translation: CAISELGATGELFF.

V and J are TRBV11-2 and TRBJ2-7, with 8 bases identical to TRBD2. The ends lost 9 bases at V and 2 bases at J; junction bases unmatched: 6. The CDR3 is made up of 13 amino acids. In germline, CDR1 is SGHAT, CDR2 FQNNGV. CDR3 in amino acids: CASRVAGTYEQYF. The CDR3 DNA follows: TGTGCCAGTAGAGTAGCGGGAACCTACGAGCAGTACTTC.